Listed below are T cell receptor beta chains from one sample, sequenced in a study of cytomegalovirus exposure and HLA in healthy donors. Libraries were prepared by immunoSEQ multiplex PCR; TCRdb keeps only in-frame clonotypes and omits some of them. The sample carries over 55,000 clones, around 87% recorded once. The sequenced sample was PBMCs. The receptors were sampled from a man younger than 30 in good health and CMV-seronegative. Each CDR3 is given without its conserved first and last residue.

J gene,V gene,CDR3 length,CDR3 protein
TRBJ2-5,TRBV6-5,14,ASSYFLGTGEETQY
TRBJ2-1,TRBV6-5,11,ASSLLGVNEQF
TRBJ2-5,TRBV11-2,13,ASSQARQGQETQY
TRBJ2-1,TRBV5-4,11,ASSWSSRDEQF
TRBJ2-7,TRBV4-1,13,ASSQDASGAYEQY
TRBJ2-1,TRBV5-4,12,ASSLVGARDEQF
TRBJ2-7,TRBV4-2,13,ASSQDYNGVYEQY
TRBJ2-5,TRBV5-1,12,ASSPGTGKETQY
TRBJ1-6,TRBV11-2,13,ASSLGFAGNSPLH
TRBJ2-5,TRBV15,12,ATSGPTGLETQY
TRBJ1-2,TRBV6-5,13,ASSRTGLQNYGYT
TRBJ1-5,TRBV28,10,ASRDSNQPQH
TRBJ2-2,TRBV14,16,ASSPLSLAGTYTGELF
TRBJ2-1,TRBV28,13,ASSLIAGGPWEQF
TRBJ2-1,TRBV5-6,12,ASSSGLDVNEQF
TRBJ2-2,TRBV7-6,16,ASSLFIEAAQNTGELF
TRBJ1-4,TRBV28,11,ASSYFKEEKLF
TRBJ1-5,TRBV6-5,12,ASSFRQESKPQH
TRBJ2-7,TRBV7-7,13,ASSLEWRGIYEQY
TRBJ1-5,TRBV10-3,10,ATDSGDQPQH
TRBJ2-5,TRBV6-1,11,ASSPPGQETQY
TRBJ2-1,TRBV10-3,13,AIRSTGEQYNEQF
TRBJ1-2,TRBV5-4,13,ASSPTGREEGGYT
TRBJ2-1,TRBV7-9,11,ASSLAGEDEQF
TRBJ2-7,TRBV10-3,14,AISEGSGLAAYEQH
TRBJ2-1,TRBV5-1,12,ASSTSGEYNEQF
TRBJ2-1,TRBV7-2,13,ASSLEAGGYDEQF
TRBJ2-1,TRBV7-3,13,ASSLGETGPNEQF
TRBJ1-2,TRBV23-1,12,ASSQSPDTSGYT
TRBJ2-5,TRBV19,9,ASSGQETQY
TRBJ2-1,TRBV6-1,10,ASSDRVNEQF
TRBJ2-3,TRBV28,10,ASSFRGNTQY
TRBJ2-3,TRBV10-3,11,AISESRENTQY
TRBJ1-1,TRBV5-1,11,ASSWGGHTEAF
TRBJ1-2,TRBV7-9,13,ASSSTASQYYGYT
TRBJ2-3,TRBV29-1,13,SAPPEGKSTDTQY
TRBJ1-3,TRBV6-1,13,ASSGSAGWVNTIY
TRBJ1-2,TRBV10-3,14,AISEPRTASNYGYT
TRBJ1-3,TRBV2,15,ASSSGTGVFSGNTIY
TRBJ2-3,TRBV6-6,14,ASSYSTGSLTDTQY
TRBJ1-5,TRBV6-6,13,ASSYPRVSNQPQH
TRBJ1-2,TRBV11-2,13,ASSFSPSAPLGYT
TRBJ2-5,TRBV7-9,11,ASRPGEGQTQY
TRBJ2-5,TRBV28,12,ASSIQGAGETQY
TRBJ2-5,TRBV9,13,ASSVLQGSQETQY
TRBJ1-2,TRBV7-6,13,ASSLTLDSADGYT
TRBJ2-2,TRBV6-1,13,ASGTGGATTGELF
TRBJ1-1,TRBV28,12,ASIRGGKGTEAF
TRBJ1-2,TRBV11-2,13,ASTSFAGFAYGYT
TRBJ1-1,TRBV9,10,ASSPGMGGAF